One T cell receptor (beta chain) is described in this entry. This sample was taken from a study of blood T cell repertoires in COVID-19. Study background: Sites across the United States, Italy and Spain contributed samples from acute and convalescent COVID-19. T cells, B-cell-depleted T cells, or PBMCs provided the cDNA or gDNA that served as material.

Only in-frame clones appear in the TCRdb table, and some are missing; sequencing was by immunoSEQ multiplex PCR. Of about 280,000 clones listed, roughly 85% are singletons. The CDR3 is 15 residues long. Germline-derived CDR1 and CDR2 are SGHAT and FQDESV (reference sequence). Trimming left V 5 bases short and J 0 bases short, with 13 bases between. Participants came from about 23 US areas, aged about 18 to 100 years. The TCR sequence derives from a woman in her forties or fifties who had recovered from COVID-19. Specimen: PBMCs or T cells enriched from blood (not recorded which). The rearrangement uses TRBV11-1 and TRBJ1-2, with D uncertain. The CDR3 region is CASSHRYSPNYGYTF. CDR3 coding DNA: TGTGCCAGCAGCCATAGGTACAGCCCTAACTATGGCTACACCTTC.